The entry below gives a single T cell receptor beta chain sequence along with its context. Its antigen is still unknown. Base qualities are not recorded, but no much larger clone differs from it by a single base. The source of the sample is a study of T cell responses to AZD1222 COVID-19 vaccine (dated by TCRdb to about 2021). Background on the whole study: TCR sequencing covered approximately 230 trial participants: about 210 given two doses of AZD1222 and about 26 given two doses of MenACWY control vaccine. Trial participants were enrolled into age subgroups of 18-55, 56-69 and 70-plus years, which contained approximately 150, 28 and 58 TCR-sequenced participants, respectively. The paper as a whole reports these results and caveats: Reportedly, almost half of the unique spike-specific TCRs recognized epitopes lying outside the regions that are mutated in the B.1.351 and B.1.1.7 variants. In the small 56-69-year group, the increase in depth fell short of significance, most likely because of low power. Participants were mostly white British and included more females than males, and it was suggested by the authors that clonal diversity may have been underestimated. After two AZD1222 doses, both the breadth and the depth of spike-specific TCRs were significantly higher than at day 0 and than in MenACWY recipients. CD4 TCRs associated with the vaccine covered the entire spike protein, and the dominant responses were in regions 160-218 and 743-854. Because no day 14 peak-response samples were available, repertoires were characterized only after the peak T cell response. Conclusions about previously exposed vaccinees were limited because only 6 or 7 AZD1222 recipients were SARS-CoV-2 seropositive at baseline.

The CDR3 regions of human TCRbeta chains were analyzed by immunosequencing. The authors' pipeline ran thus. Repertoire TCRs were checked for matches against a reference library of SARS-CoV-2-specific TCRs that had been generated using the MIRA antigen-specificity platform. Breadth was defined as the fraction of unique TCRs that were SARS-CoV-2-associated, and depth was defined as the fraction of total T cells that were SARS-CoV-2-associated. Using the MIRA data, each spike-specific TCR was mapped to the spike region that the TCR reacts to and placed in a CD4 or CD8 class. Log10-transformed breadth and depth values were compared by one-way ANOVA with Sidak's multiple comparisons tests. TCRdb holds this immuneACCESS table with in-frame rearrangements only. Some clones are missing; in checked studies, unresolved V genes explain under half, and the rest has no known cause. That table gives V, J and clone size, and the DNA gave D and trimming. The table for this sample lists 120,000 to 150,000 clones; roughly 86% of them were counted only once. The ten top clones hold approximately 5.4% of the sample.

V lost 0 bases and J lost 6 bases; the stretch between them is 15 bases long. The germline V gene encodes CDR1 LGHDT and CDR2 YNNKEL (reference sequence). Reading from cysteine to phenylalanine, the CDR3 counts 16 amino acids. Here the CDR3 DNA is all that survives: 48 bases in frame from base 1. What this sample's time point label stands for: about 28 days (+/-7) after the second vaccine dose. Because spike-specific TCR depth and breadth did not differ between the two schedules, AZD1222 recipients who got a second dose at roughly 4 weeks were pooled with those who got a second dose at roughly 12 weeks. Samples from vaccinated people were obtained from the UK trials COV001 and COV002, which included a single-blind randomized controlled phase 2/3 trial of AZD1222 (ChAdOx1 nCoV-19) in healthy adults. Trial participant PBMC samples were collected at day 0 and day 28 after the second dose for TCRbeta chain sequencing.

This clonotype was sampled from an adult who received the AZD1222 COVID-19 vaccine. This specimen was peripheral blood, taken 28 days after the second AZD1222 dose. The rearranged segments are TRBV3-1 (or the pseudogene TRBV3-2) and TRBJ1-5; D gene: possibly TRBD1, on 6 matching bases. The DNA sequence follows: TGTGCCAGCAGCCAAGATGGGGGGGCGTTGGCTCAGCCCCAGCATTTT. This sequence encodes CASSQDGGALAQPQHF.